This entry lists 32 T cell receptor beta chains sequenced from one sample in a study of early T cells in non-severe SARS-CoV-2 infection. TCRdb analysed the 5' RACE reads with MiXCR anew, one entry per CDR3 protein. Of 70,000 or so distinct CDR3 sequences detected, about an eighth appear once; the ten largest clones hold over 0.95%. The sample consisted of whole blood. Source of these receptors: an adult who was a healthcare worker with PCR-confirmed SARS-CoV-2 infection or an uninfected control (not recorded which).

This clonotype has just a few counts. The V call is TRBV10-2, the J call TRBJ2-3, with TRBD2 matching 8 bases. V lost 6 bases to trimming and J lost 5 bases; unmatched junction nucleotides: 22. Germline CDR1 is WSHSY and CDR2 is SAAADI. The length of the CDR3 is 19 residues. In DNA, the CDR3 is TGCGCCAGCAGGGTGGGGCGAGCTAGCGGGCGAAGACTGGGAGATACGCAGTATTTT. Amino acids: CASRVGRASGRRLGDTQYF.

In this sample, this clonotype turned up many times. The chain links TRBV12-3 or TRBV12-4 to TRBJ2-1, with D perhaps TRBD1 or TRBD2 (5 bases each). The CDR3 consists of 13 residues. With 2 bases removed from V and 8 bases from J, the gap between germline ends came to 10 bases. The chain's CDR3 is CASSLSRGDEQFF. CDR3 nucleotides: TGTGCCAGCAGTTTATCTAGAGGGGATGAGCAGTTCTTC.

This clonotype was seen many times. The DNA for the CDR3 is TGCAGCGTTCGACCCGGGACAGGCTCCTACGAGCAGTACTTC. It yields the protein CSVRPGTGSYEQYF. The chain recombines TRBV29-1 with TRBJ2-7; 8 positions match TRBD1. Germline V CDR1 and CDR2: SQVTM, ANQGSEA. This CDR3 comprises 14 residues. The junction had 6 bases not matched to a gene; V was cut back by 5 bases and J by 0 bases.

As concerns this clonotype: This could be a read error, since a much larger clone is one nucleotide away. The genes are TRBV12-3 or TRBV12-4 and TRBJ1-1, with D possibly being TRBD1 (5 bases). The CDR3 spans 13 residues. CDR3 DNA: TGTGTCAGCAGTCGTACTCAGGGAACTGAAGCTTTCTTT. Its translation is CVSSRTQGTEAFF.

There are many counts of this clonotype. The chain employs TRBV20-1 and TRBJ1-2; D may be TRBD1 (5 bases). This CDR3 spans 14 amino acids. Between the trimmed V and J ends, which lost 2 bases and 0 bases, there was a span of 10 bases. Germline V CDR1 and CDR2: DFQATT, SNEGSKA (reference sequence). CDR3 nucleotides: TGCAGTGCTAGAATCTGGGGGGCTAACTATGGCTACACCTTC. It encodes CSARIWGANYGYTF.

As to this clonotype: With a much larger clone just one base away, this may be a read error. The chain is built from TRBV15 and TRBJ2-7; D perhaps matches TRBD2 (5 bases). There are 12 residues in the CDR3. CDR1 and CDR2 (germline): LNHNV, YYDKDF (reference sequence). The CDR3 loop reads CATCRVGNEQYF. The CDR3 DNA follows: TGTGCCACCTGCAGAGTCGGGAACGAGCAGTACTTC.

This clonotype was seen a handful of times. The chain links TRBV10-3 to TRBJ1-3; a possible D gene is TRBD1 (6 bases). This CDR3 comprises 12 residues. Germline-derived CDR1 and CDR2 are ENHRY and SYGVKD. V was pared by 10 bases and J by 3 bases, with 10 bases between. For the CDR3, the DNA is TGTGCCACCAGGACAGATGGAAACACCATATATTTT. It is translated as CATRTDGNTIYF.

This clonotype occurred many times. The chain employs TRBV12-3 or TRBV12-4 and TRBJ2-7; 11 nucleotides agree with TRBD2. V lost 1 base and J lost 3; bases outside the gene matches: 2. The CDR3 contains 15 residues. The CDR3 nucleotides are TGTGCCAGCAGTTTAGGACTAGCGGGACTCTACGAGCAGTACTTC. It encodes CASSLGLAGLYEQYF.

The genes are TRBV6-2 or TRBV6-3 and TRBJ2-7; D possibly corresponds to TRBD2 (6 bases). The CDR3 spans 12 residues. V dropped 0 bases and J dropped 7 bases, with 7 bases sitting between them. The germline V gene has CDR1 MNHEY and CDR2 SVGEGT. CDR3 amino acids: CASSYSGLEQYF. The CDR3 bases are TGTGCCAGCAGTTACTCGGGACTTGAGCAGTACTTC.

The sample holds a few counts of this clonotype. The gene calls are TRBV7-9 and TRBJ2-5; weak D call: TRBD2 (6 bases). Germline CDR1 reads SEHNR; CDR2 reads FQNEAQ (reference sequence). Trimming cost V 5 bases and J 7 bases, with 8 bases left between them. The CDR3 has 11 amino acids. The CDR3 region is CASSPGATQYF. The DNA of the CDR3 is TGTGCCAGCAGCCCGGGAGCGACCCAGTACTTC. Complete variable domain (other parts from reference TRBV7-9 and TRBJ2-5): DTGVSQNPRHKITKRGQNVTFRCDPISEHNRLYWYRQTLGQGPEFLTYFQNEAQLEKSRLLSDRFSAERPKGSFSTLEIQRTEQGDSAMYLCASSPGATQYFGPGTRLLVL.

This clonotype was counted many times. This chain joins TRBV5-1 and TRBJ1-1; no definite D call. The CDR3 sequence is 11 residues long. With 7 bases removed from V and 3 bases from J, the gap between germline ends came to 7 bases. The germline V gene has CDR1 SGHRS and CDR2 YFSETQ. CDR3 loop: CASGTDTEAFF. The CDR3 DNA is TGCGCCAGCGGAACGGACACTGAAGCTTTCTTT.

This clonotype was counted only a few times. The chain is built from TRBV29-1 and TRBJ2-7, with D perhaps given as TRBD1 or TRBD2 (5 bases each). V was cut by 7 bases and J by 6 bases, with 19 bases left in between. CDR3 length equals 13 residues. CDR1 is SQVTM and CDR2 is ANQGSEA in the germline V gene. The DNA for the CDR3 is TGCAGCGGCTGGGACCAAGGGATGGTCGAGCAGTACTTC. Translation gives CSGWDQGMVEQYF.

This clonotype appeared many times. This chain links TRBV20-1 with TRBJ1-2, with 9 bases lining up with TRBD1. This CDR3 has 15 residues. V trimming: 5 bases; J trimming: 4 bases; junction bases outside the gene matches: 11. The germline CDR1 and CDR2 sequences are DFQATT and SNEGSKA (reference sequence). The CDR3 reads CSALTGTGSAYGYTF. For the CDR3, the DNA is TGCAGTGCTTTGACCGGGACAGGGTCAGCCTATGGCTACACCTTC.

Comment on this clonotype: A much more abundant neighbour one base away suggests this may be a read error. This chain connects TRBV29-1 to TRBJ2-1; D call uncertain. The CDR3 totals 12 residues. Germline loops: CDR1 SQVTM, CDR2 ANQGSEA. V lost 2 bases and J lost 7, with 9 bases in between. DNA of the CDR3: TGCAGCGTTGAATTCCGAGATAATGAGCAGTTCTTC. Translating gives CSVEFRDNEQFF.

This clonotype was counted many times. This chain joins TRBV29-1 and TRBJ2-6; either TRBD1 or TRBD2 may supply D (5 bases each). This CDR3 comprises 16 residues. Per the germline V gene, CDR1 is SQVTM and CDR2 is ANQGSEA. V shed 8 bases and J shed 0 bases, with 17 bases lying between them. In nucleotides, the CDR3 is TGCAGCACCTGGGACCACCCTCTCTCTGGGGCCAACGTCCTGACTTTC. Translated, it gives CSTWDHPLSGANVLTF.

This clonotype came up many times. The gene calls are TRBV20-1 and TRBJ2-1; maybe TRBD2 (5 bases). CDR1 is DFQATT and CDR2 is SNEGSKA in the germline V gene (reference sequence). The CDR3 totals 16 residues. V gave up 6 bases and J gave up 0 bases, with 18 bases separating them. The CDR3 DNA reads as TGCAGTGCGGACCACTTAGAAGGGAGCTCCTACAATGAGCAGTTCTTC. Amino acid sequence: CSADHLEGSSYNEQFF.

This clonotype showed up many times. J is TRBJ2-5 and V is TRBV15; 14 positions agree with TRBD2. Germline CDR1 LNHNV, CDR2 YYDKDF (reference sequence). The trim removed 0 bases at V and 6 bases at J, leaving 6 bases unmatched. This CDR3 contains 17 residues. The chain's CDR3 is CATSRDRGTSGRKTQYF. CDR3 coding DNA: TGTGCCACCAGCAGAGATCGGGGGACTAGCGGGAGAAAGACCCAGTACTTC. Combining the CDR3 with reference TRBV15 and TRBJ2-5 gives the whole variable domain DAMVIQNPRYQVTQFGKPVTLSCSQTLNHNVMYWYQQKSSQAPKLLFHYYDKDFNNEADTPDNFQSRRPNTSFCFLDIRSPGLGDTAMYLCATSRDRGTSGRKTQYFGPGTRLLVL.

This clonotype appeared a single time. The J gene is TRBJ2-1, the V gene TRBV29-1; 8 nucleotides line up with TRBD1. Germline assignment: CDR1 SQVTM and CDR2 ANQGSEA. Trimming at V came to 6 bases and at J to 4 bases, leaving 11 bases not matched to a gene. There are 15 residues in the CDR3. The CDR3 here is CSVHAPDRGYNEQFF. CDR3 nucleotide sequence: TGCAGCGTCCACGCCCCCGACAGGGGATACAATGAGCAGTTCTTC.

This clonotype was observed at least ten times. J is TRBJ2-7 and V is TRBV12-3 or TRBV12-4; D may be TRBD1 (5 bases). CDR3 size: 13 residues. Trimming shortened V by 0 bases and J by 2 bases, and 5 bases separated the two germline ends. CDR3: CASSLATAYEQYF. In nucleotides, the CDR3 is TGTGCCAGCAGTTTAGCGACAGCCTACGAGCAGTACTTC.

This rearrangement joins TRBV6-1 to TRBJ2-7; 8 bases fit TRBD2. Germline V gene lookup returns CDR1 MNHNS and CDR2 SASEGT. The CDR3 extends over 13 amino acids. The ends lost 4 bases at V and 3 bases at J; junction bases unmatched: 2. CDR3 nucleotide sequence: TGTGCCAGCAGTGCCGGGAGGGGCTACGAGCAGTACTTC. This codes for CASSAGRGYEQYF.

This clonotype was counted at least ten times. The chain's CDR3 is CASSFTRSNEQFF. CDR3 DNA: TGTGCCAGCAGTTTCACTAGGAGCAATGAGCAGTTCTTC. V is TRBV28 and J is TRBJ2-1; possible D gene TRBD2, 5 bases. V was cut by 3 bases and J by 6 bases, with 9 bases left in between. CDR1 MDHEN and CDR2 SYDVKM come from the germline V gene. The CDR3 extends over 13 amino acids. The variable domain in full, completed from reference TRBV28 and TRBJ2-1, reads DVKVTQSSRYLVKRTGEKVFLECVQDMDHENMFWYRQDPGLGLRLIYFSYDVKMKEKGDIPEGYSVSREKKERFSLILESASTNQTSMYLCASSFTRSNEQFFGPGTRLTVL.

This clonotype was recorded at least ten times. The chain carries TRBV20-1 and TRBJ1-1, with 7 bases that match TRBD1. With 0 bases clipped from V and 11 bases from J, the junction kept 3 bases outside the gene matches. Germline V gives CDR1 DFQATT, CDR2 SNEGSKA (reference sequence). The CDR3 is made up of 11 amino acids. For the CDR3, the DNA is TGCAGTGCTAGAGATGACAGGGAGGCTTTCTTT. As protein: CSARDDREAFF.

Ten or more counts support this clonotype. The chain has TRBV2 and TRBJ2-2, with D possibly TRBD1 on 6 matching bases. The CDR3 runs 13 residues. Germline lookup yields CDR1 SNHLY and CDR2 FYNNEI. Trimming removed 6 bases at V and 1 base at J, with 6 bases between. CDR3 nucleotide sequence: TGTGCCAGCAGGGACAGGAACACCGGGGAGCTGTTTTTT. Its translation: CASRDRNTGELFF.

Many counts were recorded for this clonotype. CDR3 sequence reads: CSARDTANQPQHF. The CDR3 DNA reads as TGCAGTGCTAGAGACACCGCCAATCAGCCCCAGCATTTT. The rearrangement links TRBV20-1 to TRBJ1-5, with unresolved D. V was trimmed by 0 bases and J by 3 bases, leaving 6 bases between them. This CDR3 is built from 13 residues. Germline assignment: CDR1 DFQATT and CDR2 SNEGSKA (reference sequence).

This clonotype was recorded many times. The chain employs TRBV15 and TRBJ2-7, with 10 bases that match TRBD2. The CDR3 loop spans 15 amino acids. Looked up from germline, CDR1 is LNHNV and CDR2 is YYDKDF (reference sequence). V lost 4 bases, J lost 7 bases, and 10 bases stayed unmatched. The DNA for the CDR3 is TGTGCCACCAGCACTAGCGGGAGTAGTATGTGGGAGCAGTACTTC. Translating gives CATSTSGSSMWEQYF.

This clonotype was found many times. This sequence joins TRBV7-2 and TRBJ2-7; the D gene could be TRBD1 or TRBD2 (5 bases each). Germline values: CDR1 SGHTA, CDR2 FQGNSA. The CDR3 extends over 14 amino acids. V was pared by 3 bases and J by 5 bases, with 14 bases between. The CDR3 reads CASSFAGTINEQYF. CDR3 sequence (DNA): TGTGCCAGCAGCTTCGCCGGGACGATCAACGAGCAGTACTTC.

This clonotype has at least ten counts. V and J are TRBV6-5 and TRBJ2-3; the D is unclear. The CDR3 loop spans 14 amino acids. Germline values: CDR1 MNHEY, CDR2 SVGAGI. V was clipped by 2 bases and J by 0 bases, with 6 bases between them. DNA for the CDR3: TGTGCCAGCAGTTACAAACCAAGCACAGATACGCAGTATTTT. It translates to CASSYKPSTDTQYF.

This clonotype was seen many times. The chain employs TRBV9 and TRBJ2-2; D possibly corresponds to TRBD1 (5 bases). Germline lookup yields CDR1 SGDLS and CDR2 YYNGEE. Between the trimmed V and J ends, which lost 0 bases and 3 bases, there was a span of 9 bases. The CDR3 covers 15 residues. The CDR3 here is CASSVATVYTGELFF. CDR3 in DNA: TGTGCCAGCAGCGTAGCGACAGTCTACACCGGGGAGCTGTTTTTT.

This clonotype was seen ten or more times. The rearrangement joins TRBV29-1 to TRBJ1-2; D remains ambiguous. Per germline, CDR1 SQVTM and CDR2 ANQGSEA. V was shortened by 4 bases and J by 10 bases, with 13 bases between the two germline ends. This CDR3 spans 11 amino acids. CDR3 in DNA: TGCAGCGTTGGATACGGGGAAGTCTACACCTTC. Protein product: CSVGYGEVYTF.

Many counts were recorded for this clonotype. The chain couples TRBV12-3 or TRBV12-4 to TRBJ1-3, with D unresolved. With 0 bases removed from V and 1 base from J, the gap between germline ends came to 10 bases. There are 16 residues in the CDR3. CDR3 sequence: CASSLAGISSGNTIYF. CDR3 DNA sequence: TGTGCCAGCAGTTTAGCGGGAATTTCTTCTGGAAACACCATATATTTT.

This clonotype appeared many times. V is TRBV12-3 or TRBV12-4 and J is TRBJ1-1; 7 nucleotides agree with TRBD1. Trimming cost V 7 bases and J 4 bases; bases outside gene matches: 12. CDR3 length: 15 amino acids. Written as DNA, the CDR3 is TGTGCCAGCAATCCGAACAGGGGCGGGGGCACTGAAGCTTTCTTT. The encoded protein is CASNPNRGGGTEAFF.

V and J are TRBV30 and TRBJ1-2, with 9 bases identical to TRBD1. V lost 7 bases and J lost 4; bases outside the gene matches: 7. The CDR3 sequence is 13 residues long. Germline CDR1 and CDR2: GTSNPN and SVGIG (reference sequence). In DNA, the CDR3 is TGTGCCTTTACAGGGGGCGGAGGCTATGGCTACACCTTC. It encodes CAFTGGGGYGYTF.